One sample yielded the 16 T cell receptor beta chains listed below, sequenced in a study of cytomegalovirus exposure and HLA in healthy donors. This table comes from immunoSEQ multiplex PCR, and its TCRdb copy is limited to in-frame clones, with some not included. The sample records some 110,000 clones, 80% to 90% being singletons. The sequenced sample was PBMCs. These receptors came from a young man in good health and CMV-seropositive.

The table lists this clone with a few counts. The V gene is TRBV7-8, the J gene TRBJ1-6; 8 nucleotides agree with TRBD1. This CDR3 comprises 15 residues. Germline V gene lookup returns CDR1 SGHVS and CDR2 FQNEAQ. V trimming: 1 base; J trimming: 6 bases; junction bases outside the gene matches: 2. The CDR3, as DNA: TGTGCCAGCAGCTTAGGGGGACAGGCTAATTCACCCCTCCACTTT. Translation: CASSLGGQANSPLHF.

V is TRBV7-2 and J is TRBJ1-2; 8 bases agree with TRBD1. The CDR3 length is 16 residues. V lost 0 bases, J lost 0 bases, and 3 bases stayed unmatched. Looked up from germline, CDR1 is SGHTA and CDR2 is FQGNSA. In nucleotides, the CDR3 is TGTGCCAGCAGCTTAGCTAGGGACAGGACTAACTATGGCTACACCTTC. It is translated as CASSLARDRTNYGYTF.

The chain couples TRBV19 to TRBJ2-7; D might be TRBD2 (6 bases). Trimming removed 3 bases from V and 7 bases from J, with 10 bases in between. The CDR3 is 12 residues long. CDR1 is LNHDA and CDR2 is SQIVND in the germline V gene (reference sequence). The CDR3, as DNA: TGTGCCAGTAGTATGATCGGGGGTGAGCAGTACTTC. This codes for CASSMIGGEQYF.

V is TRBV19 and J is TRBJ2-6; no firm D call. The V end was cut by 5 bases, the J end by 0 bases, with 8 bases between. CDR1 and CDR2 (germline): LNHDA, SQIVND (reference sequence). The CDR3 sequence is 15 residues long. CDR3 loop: CASSVLLSGANVLTF. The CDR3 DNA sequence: TGTGCCAGTAGTGTACTCCTCTCTGGGGCCAACGTCCTGACTTTC.

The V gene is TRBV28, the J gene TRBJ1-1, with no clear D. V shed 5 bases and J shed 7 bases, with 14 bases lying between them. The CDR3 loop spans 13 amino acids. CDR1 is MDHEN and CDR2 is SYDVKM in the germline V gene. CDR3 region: CASSLPQVYEAFF. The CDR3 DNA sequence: TGTGCCAGCAGTCTCCCTCAGGTTTATGAAGCTTTCTTT.

The CDR3 sequence: CASSESKQGRAPPLHF. The CDR3 region has the DNA TGCGCCAGCAGTGAGTCAAAACAGGGCCGAGCTCCTCCCCTCCACTTT. The gene calls are TRBV10-2 and TRBJ1-6, with D maybe TRBD1 (6 bases). This CDR3 spans 16 amino acids. Trimming stripped 0 bases from V and 13 bases from J, with 19 bases between. Germline loops: CDR1 WSHSY, CDR2 SAAADI.

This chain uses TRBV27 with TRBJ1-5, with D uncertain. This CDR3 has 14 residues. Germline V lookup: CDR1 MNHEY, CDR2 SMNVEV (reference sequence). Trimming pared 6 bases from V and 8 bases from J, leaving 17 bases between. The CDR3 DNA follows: TGTGCCAGCAGATTAGGAGCCGGCTTTGAGCCCCAGCATTTT. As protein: CASRLGAGFEPQHF.

The CDR3 region has the DNA TGTGCCAGCAGTTGGGCAGGGGCGAACACCGGGGAGCTGTTTTTT. It is translated as CASSWAGANTGELFF. J is TRBJ2-2 and V is TRBV28, with TRBD1 as a possible D gene (6 bases). This CDR3 is 15 amino acids long. CDR1 and CDR2 from the germline V gene are MDHEN and SYDVKM. Trimming removed 4 bases at V and 0 bases at J, with 9 bases between.

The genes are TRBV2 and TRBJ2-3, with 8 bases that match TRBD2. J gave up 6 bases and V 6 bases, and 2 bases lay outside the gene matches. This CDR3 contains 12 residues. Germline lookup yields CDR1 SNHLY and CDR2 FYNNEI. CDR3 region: CASRREGDTQYF. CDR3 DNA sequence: TGTGCCAGCAGACGGGAGGGGGATACGCAGTATTTT.

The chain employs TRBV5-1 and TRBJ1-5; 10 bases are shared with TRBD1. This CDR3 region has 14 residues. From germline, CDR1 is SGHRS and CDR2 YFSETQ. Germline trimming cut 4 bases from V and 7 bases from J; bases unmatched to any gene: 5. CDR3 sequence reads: CASSMGTGVQPQHF. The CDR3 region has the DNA TGCGCCAGCAGCATGGGGACAGGGGTCCAGCCCCAGCATTTT.

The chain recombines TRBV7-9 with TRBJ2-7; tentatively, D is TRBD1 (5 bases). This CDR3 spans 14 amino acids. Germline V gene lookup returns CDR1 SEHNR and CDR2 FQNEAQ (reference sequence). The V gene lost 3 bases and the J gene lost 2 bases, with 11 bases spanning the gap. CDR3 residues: CASSFKQVPYEQYF. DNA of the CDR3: TGTGCCAGCAGCTTTAAACAGGTACCCTACGAGCAGTACTTC. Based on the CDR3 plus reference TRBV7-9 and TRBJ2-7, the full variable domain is DTGVSQNPRHKITKRGQNVTFRCDPISEHNRLYWYRQTLGQGPEFLTYFQNEAQLEKSRLLSDRFSAERPKGSFSTLEIQRTEQGDSAMYLCASSFKQVPYEQYFGPGTRLTVT.

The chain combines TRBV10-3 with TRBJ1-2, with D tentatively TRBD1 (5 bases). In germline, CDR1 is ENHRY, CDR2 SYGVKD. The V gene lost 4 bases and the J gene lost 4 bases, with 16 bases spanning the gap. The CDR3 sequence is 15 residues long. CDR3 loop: CAISVTGPLSYGYTF. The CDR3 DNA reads TGTGCCATCAGTGTCACAGGACCACTTAGCTATGGCTACACCTTC.

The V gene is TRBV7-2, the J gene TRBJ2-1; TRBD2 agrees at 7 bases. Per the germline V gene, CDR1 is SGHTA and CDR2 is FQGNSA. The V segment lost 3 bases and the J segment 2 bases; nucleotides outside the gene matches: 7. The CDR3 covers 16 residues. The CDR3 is CASSFVLGTTYNEQFF. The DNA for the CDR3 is TGTGCCAGCAGCTTCGTCCTCGGGACTACCTACAATGAGCAGTTCTTC.

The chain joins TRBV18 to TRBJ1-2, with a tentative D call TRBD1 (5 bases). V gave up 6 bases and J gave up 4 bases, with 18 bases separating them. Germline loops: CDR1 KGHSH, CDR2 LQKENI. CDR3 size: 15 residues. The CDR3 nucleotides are TGTGCCAGCTCTGTTCCTGCATCAGGGCTCTATGGCTACACCTTC. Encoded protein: CASSVPASGLYGYTF.

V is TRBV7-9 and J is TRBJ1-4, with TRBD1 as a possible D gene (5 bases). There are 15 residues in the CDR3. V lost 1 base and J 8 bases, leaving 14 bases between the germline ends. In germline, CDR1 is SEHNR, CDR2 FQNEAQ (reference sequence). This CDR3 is CASSLGGGKGEKLFF. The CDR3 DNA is TGTGCCAGCAGCTTAGGAGGAGGGAAGGGGGAAAAACTGTTTTTT.

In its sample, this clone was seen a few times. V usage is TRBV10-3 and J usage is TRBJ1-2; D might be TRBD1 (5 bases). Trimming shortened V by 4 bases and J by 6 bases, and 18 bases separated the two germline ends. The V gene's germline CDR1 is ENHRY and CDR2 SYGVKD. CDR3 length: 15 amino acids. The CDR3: CAISGRGREDHGYTF. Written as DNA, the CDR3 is TGTGCCATCAGTGGCCGGGGCAGGGAGGATCATGGCTACACCTTC.